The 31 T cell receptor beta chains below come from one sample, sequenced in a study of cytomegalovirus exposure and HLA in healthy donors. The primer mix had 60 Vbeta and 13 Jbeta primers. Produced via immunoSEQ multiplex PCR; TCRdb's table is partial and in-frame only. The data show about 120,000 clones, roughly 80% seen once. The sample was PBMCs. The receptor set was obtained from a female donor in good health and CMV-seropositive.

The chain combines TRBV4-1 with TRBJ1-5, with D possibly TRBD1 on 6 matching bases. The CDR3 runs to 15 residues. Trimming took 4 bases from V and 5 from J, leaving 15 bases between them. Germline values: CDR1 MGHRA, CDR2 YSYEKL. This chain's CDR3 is CASSPGQTNDQPQHF. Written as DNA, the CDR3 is TGCGCCAGCAGCCCCGGACAGACTAACGATCAGCCCCAGCATTTT.

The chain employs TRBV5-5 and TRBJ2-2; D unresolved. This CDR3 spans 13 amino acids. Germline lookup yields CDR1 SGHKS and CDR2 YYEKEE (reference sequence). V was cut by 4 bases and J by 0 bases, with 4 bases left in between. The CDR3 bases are TGTGCCAGCAGCGTAGCGAACACCGGGGAGCTGTTTTTT. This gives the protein CASSVANTGELFF.

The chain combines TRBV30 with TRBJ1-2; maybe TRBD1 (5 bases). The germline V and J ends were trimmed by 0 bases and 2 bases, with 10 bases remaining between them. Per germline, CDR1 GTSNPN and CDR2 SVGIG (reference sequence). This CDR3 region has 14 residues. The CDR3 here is CAWSVQGVNYGYTF. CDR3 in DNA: TGTGCCTGGAGTGTTCAGGGCGTGAACTATGGCTACACCTTC.

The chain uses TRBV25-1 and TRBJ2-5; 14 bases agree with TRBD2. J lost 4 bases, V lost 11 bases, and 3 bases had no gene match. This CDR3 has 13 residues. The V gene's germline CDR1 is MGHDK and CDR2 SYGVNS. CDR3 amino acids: CASGTSGGETQYF. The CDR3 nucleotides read TGTGCCTCCGGGACTAGCGGGGGAGAGACCCAGTACTTC.

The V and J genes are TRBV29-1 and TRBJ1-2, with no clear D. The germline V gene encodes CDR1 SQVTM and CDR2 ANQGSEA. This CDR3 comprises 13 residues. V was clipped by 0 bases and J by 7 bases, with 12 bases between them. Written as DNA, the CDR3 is TGCAGCGTTGAAGATTCGGGGTCGGGTGGCTACACCTTC. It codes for CSVEDSGSGGYTF.

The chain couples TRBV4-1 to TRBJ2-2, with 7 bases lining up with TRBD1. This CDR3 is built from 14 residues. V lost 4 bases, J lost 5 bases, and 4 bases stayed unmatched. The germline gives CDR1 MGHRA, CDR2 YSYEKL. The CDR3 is CASSPNRGTGELFF. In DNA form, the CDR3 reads TGCGCCAGCAGCCCGAACAGGGGTACCGGGGAGCTGTTTTTT.

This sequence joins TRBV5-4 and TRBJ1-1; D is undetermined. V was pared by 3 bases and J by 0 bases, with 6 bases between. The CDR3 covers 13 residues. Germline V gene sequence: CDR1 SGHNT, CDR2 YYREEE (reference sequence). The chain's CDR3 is CASSSSMNTEAFF. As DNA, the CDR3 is TGTGCCAGCAGCTCGAGTATGAACACTGAAGCTTTCTTT. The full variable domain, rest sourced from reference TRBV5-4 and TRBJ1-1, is ETGVTQSPTHLIKTRGQQVTLRCSSQSGHNTVSWYQQALGQGPQFIFQYYREEENGRGNFPPRFSGLQFPNYSSELNVNALELDDSALYLCASSSSMNTEAFFGQGTRLTVV.

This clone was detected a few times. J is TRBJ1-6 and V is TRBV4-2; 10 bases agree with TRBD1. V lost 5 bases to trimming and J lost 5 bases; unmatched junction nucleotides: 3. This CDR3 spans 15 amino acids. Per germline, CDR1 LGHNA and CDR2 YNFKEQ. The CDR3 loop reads CASSTGTGDNSPLHF. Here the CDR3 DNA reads TGTGCCAGCAGCACCGGGACAGGGGATAATTCACCCCTCCACTTT.

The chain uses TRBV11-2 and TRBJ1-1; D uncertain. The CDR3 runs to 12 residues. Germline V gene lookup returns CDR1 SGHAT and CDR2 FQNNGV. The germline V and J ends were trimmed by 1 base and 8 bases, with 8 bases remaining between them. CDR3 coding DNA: TGTGCCAGCAGCTTAGGTCACAGAGAAGCTTTCTTT. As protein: CASSLGHREAFF.

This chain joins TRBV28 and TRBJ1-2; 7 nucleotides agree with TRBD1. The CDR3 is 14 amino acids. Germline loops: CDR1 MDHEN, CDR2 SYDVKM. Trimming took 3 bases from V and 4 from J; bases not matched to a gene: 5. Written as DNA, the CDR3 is TGTGCCAGCAGTTTGACAGGGCCTTCCTATGGCTACACCTTC. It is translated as CASSLTGPSYGYTF.

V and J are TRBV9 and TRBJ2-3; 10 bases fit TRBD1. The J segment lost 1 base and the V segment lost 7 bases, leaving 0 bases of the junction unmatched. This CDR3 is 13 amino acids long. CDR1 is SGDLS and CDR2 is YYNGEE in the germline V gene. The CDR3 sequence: CASGTGGTDTQYF. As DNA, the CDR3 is TGTGCCAGCGGGACAGGGGGCACAGATACGCAGTATTTT.

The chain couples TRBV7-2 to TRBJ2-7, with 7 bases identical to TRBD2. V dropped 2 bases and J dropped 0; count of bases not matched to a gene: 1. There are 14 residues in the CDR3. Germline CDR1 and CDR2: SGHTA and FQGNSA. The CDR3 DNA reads TGTGCCAGCAGCTTATCGGGGGGCTCCTACGAGCAGTACTTC. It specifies CASSLSGGSYEQYF.

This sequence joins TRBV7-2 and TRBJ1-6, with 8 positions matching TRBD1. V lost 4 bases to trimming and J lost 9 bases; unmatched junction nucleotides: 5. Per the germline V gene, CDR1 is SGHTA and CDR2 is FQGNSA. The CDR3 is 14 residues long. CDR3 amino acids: CASSSGQGRSPLHF. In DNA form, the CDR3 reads TGTGCCAGCAGCTCCGGACAGGGTCGTTCACCCCTCCACTTT.

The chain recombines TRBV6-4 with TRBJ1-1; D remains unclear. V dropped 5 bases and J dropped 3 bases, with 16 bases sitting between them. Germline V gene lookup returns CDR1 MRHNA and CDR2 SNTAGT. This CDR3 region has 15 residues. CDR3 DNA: TGTGCCAGCAGTCAGGACTCTAATGGGGACACTGAAGCTTTCTTT. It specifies CASSQDSNGDTEAFF.

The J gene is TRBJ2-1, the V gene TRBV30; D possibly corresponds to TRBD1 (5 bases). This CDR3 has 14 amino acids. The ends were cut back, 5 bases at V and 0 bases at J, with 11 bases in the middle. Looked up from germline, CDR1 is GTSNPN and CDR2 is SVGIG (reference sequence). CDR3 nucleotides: TGTGCCTGGTCGACAGCGAGCTCCTACAATGAGCAGTTCTTC. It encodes CAWSTASSYNEQFF.

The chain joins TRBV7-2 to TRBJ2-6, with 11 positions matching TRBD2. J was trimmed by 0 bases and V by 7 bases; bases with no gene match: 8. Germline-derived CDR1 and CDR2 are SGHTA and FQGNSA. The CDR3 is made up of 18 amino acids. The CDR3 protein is CASNLLAGASSGANVLTF. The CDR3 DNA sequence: TGTGCCAGCAACCTACTAGCGGGGGCCTCCTCTGGGGCCAACGTCCTGACTTTC.

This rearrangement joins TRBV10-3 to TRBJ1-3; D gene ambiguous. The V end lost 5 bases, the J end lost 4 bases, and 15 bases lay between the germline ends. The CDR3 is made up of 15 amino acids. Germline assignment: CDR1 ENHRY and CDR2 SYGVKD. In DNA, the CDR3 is TGTGCCATCAGTTCCGGGTTCCCTGCGGGAAACACCATATATTTT. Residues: CAISSGFPAGNTIYF.

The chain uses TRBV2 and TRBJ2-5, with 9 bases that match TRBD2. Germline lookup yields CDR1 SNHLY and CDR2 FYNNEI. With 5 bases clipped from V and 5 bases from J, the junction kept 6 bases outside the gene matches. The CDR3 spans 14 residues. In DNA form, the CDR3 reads TGTGCCAGCAGTCCCCGGACTAGCGTGGAGACCCAGTACTTC. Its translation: CASSPRTSVETQYF.

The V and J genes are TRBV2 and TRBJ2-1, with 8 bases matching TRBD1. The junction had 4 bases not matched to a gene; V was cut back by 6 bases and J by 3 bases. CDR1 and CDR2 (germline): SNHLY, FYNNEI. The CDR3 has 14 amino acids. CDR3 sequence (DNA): TGTGCCAGCAGGGACAGGGTAAGCTACAATGAGCAGTTCTTC. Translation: CASRDRVSYNEQFF.

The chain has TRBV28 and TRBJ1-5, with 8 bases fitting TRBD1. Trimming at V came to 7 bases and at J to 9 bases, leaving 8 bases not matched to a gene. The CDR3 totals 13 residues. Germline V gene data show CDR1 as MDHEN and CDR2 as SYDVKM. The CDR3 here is CASTRQGLLPQHF. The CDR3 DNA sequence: TGTGCCAGCACCAGACAGGGGCTTCTGCCCCAGCATTTT.

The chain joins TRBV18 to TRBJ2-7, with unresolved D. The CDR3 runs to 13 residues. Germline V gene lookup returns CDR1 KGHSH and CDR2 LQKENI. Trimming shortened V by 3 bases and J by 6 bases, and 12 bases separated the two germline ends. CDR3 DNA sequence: TGTGCCAGCTCACCTGGCTTAATGGCCGAGCAGTACTTC. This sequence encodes CASSPGLMAEQYF.

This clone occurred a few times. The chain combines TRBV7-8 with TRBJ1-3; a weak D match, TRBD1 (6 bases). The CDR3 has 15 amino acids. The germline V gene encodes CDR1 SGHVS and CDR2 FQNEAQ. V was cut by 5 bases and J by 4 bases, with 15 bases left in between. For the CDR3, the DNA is TGTGCCAGCAGCCCGGGACAAACGCCAGGAAACACCATATATTTT. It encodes CASSPGQTPGNTIYF.

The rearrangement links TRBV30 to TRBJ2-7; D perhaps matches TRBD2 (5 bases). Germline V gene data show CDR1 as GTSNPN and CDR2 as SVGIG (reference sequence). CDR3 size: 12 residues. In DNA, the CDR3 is TGTGCTTCCGGGGATCCTTACTACGAGCAGTACTTC. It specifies CASGDPYYEQYF.

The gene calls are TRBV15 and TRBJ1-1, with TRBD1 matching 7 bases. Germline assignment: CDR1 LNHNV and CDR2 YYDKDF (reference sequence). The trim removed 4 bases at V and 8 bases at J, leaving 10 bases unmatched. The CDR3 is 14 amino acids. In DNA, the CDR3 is TGTGCCACCAGCACCTGGACAGGTCGGTTCGAAGCTTTCTTT. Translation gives CATSTWTGRFEAFF.

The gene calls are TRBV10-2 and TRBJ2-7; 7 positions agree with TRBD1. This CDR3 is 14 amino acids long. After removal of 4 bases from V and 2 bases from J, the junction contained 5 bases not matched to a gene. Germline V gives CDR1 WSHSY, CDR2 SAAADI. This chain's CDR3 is CASSGQGDTYEQYF. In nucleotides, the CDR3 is TGCGCCAGCAGTGGTCAGGGGGATACCTACGAGCAGTACTTC.

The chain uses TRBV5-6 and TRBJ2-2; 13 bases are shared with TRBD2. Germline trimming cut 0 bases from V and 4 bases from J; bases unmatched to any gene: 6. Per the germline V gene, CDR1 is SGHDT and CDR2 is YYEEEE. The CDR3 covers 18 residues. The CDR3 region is CASSLALAGGPGTGELFF. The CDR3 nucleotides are TGTGCCAGCAGCTTGGCACTAGCGGGGGGGCCGGGCACCGGGGAGCTGTTTTTT. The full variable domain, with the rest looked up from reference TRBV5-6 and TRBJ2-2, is DAGVTQSPTHLIKTRGQQVTLRCSPKSGHDTVSWYQQALGQGPQFIFQYYEEEERQRGNFPDRFSGHQFPNYSSELNVNALLLGDSALYLCASSLALAGGPGTGELFFGEGSRLTVL.

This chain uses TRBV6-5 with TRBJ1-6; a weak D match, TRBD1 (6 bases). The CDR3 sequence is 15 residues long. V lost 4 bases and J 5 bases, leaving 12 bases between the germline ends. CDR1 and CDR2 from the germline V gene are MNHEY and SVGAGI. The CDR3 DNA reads TGTGCCAGCAGTTTAGGGGGATATGATAATTCACCCCTCCACTTT. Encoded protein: CASSLGGYDNSPLHF.

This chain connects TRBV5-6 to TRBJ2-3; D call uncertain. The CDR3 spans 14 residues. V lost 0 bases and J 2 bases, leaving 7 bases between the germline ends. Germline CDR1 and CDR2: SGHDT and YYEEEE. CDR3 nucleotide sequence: TGTGCCAGCAGCTTGGAGCTACCCACAGATACGCAGTATTTT. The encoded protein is CASSLELPTDTQYF.

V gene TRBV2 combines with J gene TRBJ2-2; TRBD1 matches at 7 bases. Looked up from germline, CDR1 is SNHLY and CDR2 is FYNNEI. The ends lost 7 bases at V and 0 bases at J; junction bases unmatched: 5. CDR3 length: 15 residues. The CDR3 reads CASTPQGPNTGELFF. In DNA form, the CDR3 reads TGTGCCAGCACCCCACAGGGGCCGAACACCGGGGAGCTGTTTTTT.

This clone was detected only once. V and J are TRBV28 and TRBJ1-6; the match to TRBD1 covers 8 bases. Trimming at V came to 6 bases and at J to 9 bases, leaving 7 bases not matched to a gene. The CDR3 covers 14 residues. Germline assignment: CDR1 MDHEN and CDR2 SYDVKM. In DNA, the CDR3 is TGTGCCAGCAGACCGACAGGGGTAACTTCACCCCTCCACTTT. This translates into CASRPTGVTSPLHF.

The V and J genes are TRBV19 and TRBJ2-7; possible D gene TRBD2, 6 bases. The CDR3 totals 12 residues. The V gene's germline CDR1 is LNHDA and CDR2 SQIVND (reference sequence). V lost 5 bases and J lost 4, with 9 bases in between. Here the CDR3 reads CASSPAGYEQYF. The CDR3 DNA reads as TGTGCCAGTAGTCCGGCGGGGTACGAGCAGTACTTC.